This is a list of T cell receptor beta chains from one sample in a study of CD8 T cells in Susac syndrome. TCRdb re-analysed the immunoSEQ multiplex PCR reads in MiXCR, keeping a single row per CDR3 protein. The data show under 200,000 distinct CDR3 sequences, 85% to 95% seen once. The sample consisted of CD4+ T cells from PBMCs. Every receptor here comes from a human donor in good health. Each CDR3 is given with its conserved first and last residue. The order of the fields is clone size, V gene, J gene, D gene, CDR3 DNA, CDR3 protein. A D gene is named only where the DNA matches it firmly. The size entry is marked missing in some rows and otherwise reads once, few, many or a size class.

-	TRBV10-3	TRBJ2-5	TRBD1	TGTGCCATCAGTGAAGGGACAGGGTTCCAAGAGACCCAGTACTTC	CAISEGTGFQETQYF
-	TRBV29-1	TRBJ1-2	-	TGCAGCGTCAGGGGAGCAGGCTACACCTTC	CSVRGAGYTF
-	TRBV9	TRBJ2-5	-	TGTGCCAGCAGAACCCGGAAAGAGACCCAGTACTTC	CASRTRKETQYF
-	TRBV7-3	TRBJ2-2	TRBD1	TGTGCCAGCAGAAGGACAGGGATTAACACCGGGGAGCTGTTTTTT	CASRRTGINTGELFF
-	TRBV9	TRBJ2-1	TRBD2	TGTGCCAGCAGCGCCAGCGGGAGCTACAATGAGCAGTTCTTC	CASSASGSYNEQFF
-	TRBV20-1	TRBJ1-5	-	TGCAGTGCTGCAGGGAAGAGCAATCAGCCCCAGCATTTT	CSAAGKSNQPQHF
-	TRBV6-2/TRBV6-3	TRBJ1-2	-	TGTGCCAGCACCGAAGCCAGGGACACCTATGGCTACACCTTC	CASTEARDTYGYTF
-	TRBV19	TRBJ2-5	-	TGTGCCAGTAGTGCTCCCTACGGTGCTGAAGAGACCCAGTACTTC	CASSAPYGAEETQYF
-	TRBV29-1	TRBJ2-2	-	TGCAGCGCCGGGGATTCAACCGGGGAGCTGTTTTTT	CSAGDSTGELFF
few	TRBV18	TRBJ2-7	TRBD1	TGTGCCAGCTCACTGGACAGGGCCGCCTACGAGCAGTACTTC	CASSLDRAAYEQYF
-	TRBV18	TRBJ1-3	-	TGTGCCAGCTCCCCAGGGGCCGCTGGAAACACCATATATTTT	CASSPGAAGNTIYF
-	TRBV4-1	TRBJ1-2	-	TGCGCCAGCAGCCAAGGCAGGCTGGAGTTTTATGGCTACACCTTC	CASSQGRLEFYGYTF
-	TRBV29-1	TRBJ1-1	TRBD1	TGCAGCGTTGCCGGATCCGGGACAGGCCGAGAAGCTTTCTTT	CSVAGSGTGREAFF
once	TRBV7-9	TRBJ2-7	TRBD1	TGTGCCAGCAGCCCAGGACAGGGGGCTGAAGAGCAGTACTTC	CASSPGQGAEEQYF
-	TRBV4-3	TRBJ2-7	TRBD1	TGCGCCAGCAGCCAGGGGACAGGGGGCTTTGACGAGCAGTACTTC	CASSQGTGGFDEQYF
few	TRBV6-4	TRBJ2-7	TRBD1	TGTGCCAGCAGTTTGCCGGGACAGGGATACTACGAGCAGTACTTC	CASSLPGQGYYEQYF
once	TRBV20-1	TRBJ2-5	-	TGCAGTGCTAGCGTTCCTTCGGGGCTAGAGACCCAGTACTTC	CSASVPSGLETQYF
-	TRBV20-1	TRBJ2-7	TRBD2	TGCAGTGCTGGCCTTGTGTCGGGGGGGCTCCACGAGCAGTACTTC	CSAGLVSGGLHEQYF
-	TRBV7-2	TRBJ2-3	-	TGTGCCAGCAGCTTAGTGGGGACCCTGAGCACAGATACGCAGTATTTT	CASSLVGTLSTDTQYF
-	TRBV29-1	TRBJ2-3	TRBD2	TGCAGCATAAGCGGGAGTACAGATACGCAGTATTTT	CSISGSTDTQYF
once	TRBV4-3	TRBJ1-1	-	TGCGCCAGCAGCCAAGAAATCGGGGACACTGAAGCTTTCTTT	CASSQEIGDTEAFF
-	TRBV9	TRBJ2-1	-	TGTGCCAGCAGCGTAGCGGGGGACCCTCACGGGCAGTTCTTC	CASSVAGDPHGQFF
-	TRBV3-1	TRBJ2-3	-	TGTGCCAGTGGTACCACAGATACGCAGTATTTT	CASGTTDTQYF
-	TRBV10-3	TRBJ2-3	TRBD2	TGTGCCATCAGTGCCCCAAGGCTAGCGGGGGATGTTACGCAGTATTTT	CAISAPRLAGDVTQYF
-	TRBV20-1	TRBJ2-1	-	TGCAGTGCCCTCAACCGAAGGGGGAGCTCCTACAATGAGCAGTTCTTC	CSALNRRGSSYNEQFF
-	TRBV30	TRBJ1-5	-	TGTGCCTGCTGGGAGGGGGGTAATCAGCCCCAGCATTTT	CACWEGGNQPQHF
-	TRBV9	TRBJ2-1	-	TGTGCCAGCAGTGAACTTAGCGGTAGAGACAATGAGCAGTTCTTC	CASSELSGRDNEQFF
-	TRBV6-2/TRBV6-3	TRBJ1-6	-	TGTGCCAGCAGCCGGGGAGGGGACACTTCACCCCTCCACTTT	CASSRGGDTSPLHF
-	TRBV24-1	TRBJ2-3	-	TGTGCCACCAGTGATTTGCCGGGAGATACGCAGTATTTT	CATSDLPGDTQYF
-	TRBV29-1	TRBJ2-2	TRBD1	TGCAGCGTTGACCCCTTGGACAGGACAGGAGGCACCGGGGAGCTGTTTTTT	CSVDPLDRTGGTGELFF
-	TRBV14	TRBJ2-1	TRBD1	TGTGCCAGCAGCCTCGCCCCTGGGACAGGGTACAATGAGCAGTTCTTC	CASSLAPGTGYNEQFF
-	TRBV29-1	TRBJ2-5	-	TGCAGCGTTGAAGACCGGACGCGATTGGGGGAGACCCAGTACTTC	CSVEDRTRLGETQYF
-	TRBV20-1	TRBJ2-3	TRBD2	TGCAGTGCTAGAGAGGGGGGGGATACGCAGTATTTT	CSAREGGDTQYF
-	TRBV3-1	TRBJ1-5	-	TGTGCCAGCAGCCAAGATGAGGGGGTTCAGCCCCAGCATTTT	CASSQDEGVQPQHF
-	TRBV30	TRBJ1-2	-	TGTGCCTGGAGTGTCAACGAAGTCGGGGGCTACACCTTC	CAWSVNEVGGYTF
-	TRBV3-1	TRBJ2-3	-	TGTGCCAGCAGTCCCGGCTGGAGCACAGATACGCAGTATTTT	CASSPGWSTDTQYF
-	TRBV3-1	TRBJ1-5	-	TGTGCCAGCAGCCTCGGACACCGAAGGAATCAGCCCCAGCATTTT	CASSLGHRRNQPQHF
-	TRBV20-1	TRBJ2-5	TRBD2	TGCAGTGCTAGAGGCAGCGGGGTAGAGACCCAGTACTTC	CSARGSGVETQYF
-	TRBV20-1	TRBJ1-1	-	TGCAGTGCCAGGAATACTGCAGGAAACACTGAAGCTTTCTTT	CSARNTAGNTEAFF
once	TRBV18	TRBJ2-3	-	TGTGCCAGCTCACCAAACACAGGGAGCACAGATACGCAGTATTTT	CASSPNTGSTDTQYF
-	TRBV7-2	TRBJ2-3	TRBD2	TGTGCCAGCAGCATCGGACTAGCTGATACGCAGTATTTT	CASSIGLADTQYF
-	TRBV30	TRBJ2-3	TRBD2	TGTGCCTGGAGTGTTAGCGGGAGAACAGATACGCAGTATTTT	CAWSVSGRTDTQYF
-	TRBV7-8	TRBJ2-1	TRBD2	TGTGCCAGCAGCTTAGCGCGGACGCTAGCGGGGGGGCCTCAGGCTGAGCAGTTCTTC	CASSLARTLAGGPQAEQFF
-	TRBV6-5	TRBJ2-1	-	TGTGCCAGCAGTTTGGGGGGCGAGGGGGAGCAGTTCTTC	CASSLGGEGEQFF
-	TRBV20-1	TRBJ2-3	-	TGCAGTGCTAGAGATCGGGGGTTGCATACGCAGTATTTT	CSARDRGLHTQYF
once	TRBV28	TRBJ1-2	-	TGTGCCAGCAGCCTAGGACAGTTTTCCTATGGCTACACCTTC	CASSLGQFSYGYTF
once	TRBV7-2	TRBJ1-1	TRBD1	TGTGCCAGCAGCTTCGCGACAGGGATGAACACTGAAGCTTTCTTT	CASSFATGMNTEAFF
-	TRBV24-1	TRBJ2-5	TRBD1	TGTGCCACCAGTGGACCGGGACAGGGTATCCAAGAGACCCAGTACTTC	CATSGPGQGIQETQYF
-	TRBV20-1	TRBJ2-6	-	TGCAGTGCTAAGGAAAGGGACACTAACTCTGGGGCCAACGTCCTGACTTTC	CSAKERDTNSGANVLTF
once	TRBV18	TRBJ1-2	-	TGTGCCAGCTCACCAGCAGGGGAAGGCTACACCTTC	CASSPAGEGYTF
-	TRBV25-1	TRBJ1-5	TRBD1	TGTGCCAGCGGGGTCGGGGGGACAGGGGATAATCAGCCCCAGCATTTT	CASGVGGTGDNQPQHF
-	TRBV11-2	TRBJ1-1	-	TGTGCCAGCAGCCCGCCCCGTGGGGGCAGAGGTGAAGCTTTCTTT	CASSPPRGGRGEAFF